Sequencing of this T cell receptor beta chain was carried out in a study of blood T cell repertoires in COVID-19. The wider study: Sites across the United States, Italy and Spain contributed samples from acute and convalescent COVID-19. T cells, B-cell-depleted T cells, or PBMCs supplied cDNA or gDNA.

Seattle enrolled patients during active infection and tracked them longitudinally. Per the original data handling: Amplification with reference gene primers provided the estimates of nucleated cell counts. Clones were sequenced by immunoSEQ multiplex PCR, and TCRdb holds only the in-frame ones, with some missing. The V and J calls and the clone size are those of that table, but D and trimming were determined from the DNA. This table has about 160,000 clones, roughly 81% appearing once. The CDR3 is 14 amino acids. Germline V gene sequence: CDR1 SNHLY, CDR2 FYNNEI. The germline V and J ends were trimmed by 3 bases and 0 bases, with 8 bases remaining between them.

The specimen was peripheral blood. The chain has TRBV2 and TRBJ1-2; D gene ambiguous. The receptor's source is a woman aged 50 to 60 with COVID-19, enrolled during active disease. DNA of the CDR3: TGTGCCAGCAGTGACCTAACAGCTAACTATGGCTACACCTTC. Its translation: CASSDLTANYGYTF.